Listed below are T cell receptor beta chains from one sample, sequenced in a study of cytomegalovirus exposure and HLA in healthy donors. Assay: immunoSEQ multiplex PCR; the TCRdb copy retains only in-frame clones and omits some. The sample shows approximately 88,000 clones, 76% of them seen only once. Source material: PBMCs. Receptors were obtained from a man aged 25-45 years in good health and CMV-seropositive. Both conserved end residues are part of each CDR3. The D gene is left open where the match is weak. Not all rows give a size; the values are once, few, many and, for expanded clones, a class.

d_call clone_size j_call v_call cdr3_aa cdr3_nt
. few TRBJ1-5 TRBV6-6 CASSSQGSNQPQHF TGTGCCAGCAGTTCACAGGGTAGTAATCAGCCCCAGCATTTT
. . TRBJ2-2 TRBV11-1 CASSLSGEPTGELFF TGTGCCAGCAGCTTATCAGGGGAGCCCACCGGGGAGCTGTTTTTT
. . TRBJ1-2 TRBV6-5 CASSYSSGTNYGYTF TGTGCCAGCAGTTACTCTTCAGGTACTAACTATGGCTACACCTTC
. . TRBJ2-5 TRBV7-2 CASSGTPGETQYF TGTGCCAGCAGCGGAACACCGGGAGAGACCCAGTACTTC
TRBD2 . TRBJ2-3 TRBV6-4 CASSATSGGADTQYF TGTGCCAGCAGTGCCACTAGCGGGGGCGCAGATACGCAGTATTTT
TRBD1 . TRBJ2-7 TRBV7-9 CASSLEGRGTGSSYEQYF TGTGCCAGCAGCTTGGAGGGCAGGGGGACAGGTAGCTCCTACGAGCAGTACTTC
TRBD1 . TRBJ1-5 TRBV11-2 CASSQGATNQPQHF TGTGCCAGCAGCCAGGGGGCGACGAATCAGCCCCAGCATTTT
. . TRBJ1-1 TRBV5-4 CASSSRTARVGRAFF TGTGCCAGCAGCTCGCGGACGGCCAGGGTCGGTAGGGCTTTCTTT
TRBD1 . TRBJ1-3 TRBV7-2 CASSPGNRGPVIYF TGTGCCAGCAGCCCAGGGAACAGGGGGCCTGTCATATATTTT
TRBD1 . TRBJ2-2 TRBV7-6 CASSIGGADTGELFF TGTGCCAGCAGTATAGGGGGCGCGGACACCGGGGAGCTGTTTTTT
TRBD2 . TRBJ2-7 TRBV30 CAWSAKTSGSYEQYF TGTGCCTGGAGTGCCAAGACTAGCGGATCCTACGAGCAGTACTTC
TRBD1 once TRBJ2-7 TRBV7-2 CASSSTGGSYEQYF TGTGCCAGCAGCTCGACAGGGGGCTCCTACGAGCAGTACTTC
TRBD1 . TRBJ2-1 TRBV30 CASRGEGQGSEQFF TGTGCCTCTCGGGGGGAAGGACAGGGGTCTGAGCAGTTCTTC
TRBD1 . TRBJ1-3 TRBV28 CASIGGGGLGNTIYF TGTGCCAGCATTGGAGGAGGGGGCCTTGGAAACACCATATATTTT
. . TRBJ2-4 TRBV6-1 CASSTDRLAKNIQYF TGTGCCAGCAGTACCGACAGACTAGCCAAAAACATTCAGTACTTC
. . TRBJ2-2 TRBV5-1 CASSFVQTNTGELFF TGCGCCAGCAGCTTCGTCCAGACGAACACCGGGGAGCTGTTTTTT
. . TRBJ2-2 TRBV19 CASRERDTGELFF TGTGCCAGTAGGGAGCGAGACACCGGGGAGCTGTTTTTT
TRBD2 . TRBJ2-5 TRBV15 CATSRQLAGTQETQYF TGTGCCACCAGCAGGCAACTAGCGGGGACACAAGAGACCCAGTACTTC
TRBD1 once TRBJ2-2 TRBV29-1 CSARGQGTGELFF TGCAGCGCTAGGGGACAGGGCACCGGGGAGCTGTTTTTT
. . TRBJ1-2 TRBV5-5 CASSPDGEPNYGYTF TGTGCCAGCAGCCCGGACGGGGAACCTAACTATGGCTACACCTTC
TRBD1 . TRBJ1-2 TRBV5-6 CASTDTGVHANYGYTF TGTGCCAGCACCGATACAGGGGTGCACGCTAACTATGGCTACACCTTC
. . TRBJ2-2 TRBV5-6 CASSSMRARYTGELFF TGTGCCAGCAGCTCGATGAGGGCGCGGTACACCGGGGAGCTGTTTTTT
. . TRBJ1-5 TRBV27 CASRELYSNQPQHF TGTGCCAGCAGGGAACTATATAGCAATCAGCCCCAGCATTTT
TRBD1 . TRBJ2-7 TRBV19 CASTTGGLYEQYF TGTGCCAGTACGACAGGGGGATTGTACGAGCAGTACTTC
TRBD1 . TRBJ1-1 TRBV5-4 CASSPTGTGENTEAFF TGTGCCAGCAGCCCCACCGGGACAGGAGAGAACACTGAAGCTTTCTTT
. . TRBJ1-5 TRBV19 CASSASGAKVYSNQPQHF TGTGCCAGTAGTGCTAGTGGGGCCAAGGTTTATAGCAATCAGCCCCAGCATTTT
. . TRBJ2-5 TRBV10-3 CAISVERGETQYF TGTGCCATCAGTGTGGAGAGAGGGGAGACCCAGTACTTC
TRBD1 few TRBJ1-5 TRBV10-3 CAISKGQGEYQPQHF TGTGCCATCAGCAAGGGACAGGGAGAGTATCAGCCCCAGCATTTT
TRBD2 . TRBJ2-2 TRBV7-2 CASSFTSGNTGELFF TGTGCCAGCAGCTTTACTAGCGGAAACACCGGGGAGCTGTTTTTT
TRBD2 . TRBJ2-1 TRBV27 CASSWTSGVYNEQFF TGTGCCAGCAGTTGGACTAGCGGGGTCTACAATGAGCAGTTCTTC
. . TRBJ2-3 TRBV2 CASSDARRGRDPDTQYF TGTGCCAGCAGTGATGCAAGACGGGGAAGAGATCCAGATACGCAGTATTTT
TRBD1 . TRBJ1-2 TRBV13 CASTERGQGNYGYTF TGTGCCAGCACCGAACGGGGACAGGGGAACTATGGCTACACCTTC
. . TRBJ2-1 TRBV6-6 CASSPHQGVGYNEQFF TGTGCCAGCAGTCCCCACCAGGGTGTGGGGTACAATGAGCAGTTCTTC
. . TRBJ1-5 TRBV10-3 CAISERQGNGQPQHF TGTGCCATCAGTGAGCGGCAGGGAAATGGGCAGCCCCAGCATTTT
. . TRBJ1-3 TRBV5-1 CASSPDFLSGNTIYF TGCGCCAGCAGCCCGGACTTTCTCTCTGGAAACACCATATATTTT
TRBD1 . TRBJ2-7 TRBV28 CASSPDRGERNF TGTGCCAGCAGTCCCGACAGGGGGGAGCGGAACTTC
. . TRBJ1-2 TRBV28 CAATGSPNYGYTF TGTGCCGCGACGGGGTCACCTAACTATGGCTACACCTTC
TRBD1 . TRBJ2-7 TRBV4-3 CASSQETGDPHEQYF TGCGCCAGCAGCCAAGAGACAGGGGACCCCCACGAGCAGTACTTC
TRBD1 . TRBJ1-4 TRBV25-1 CASRAQGGGEKLFF TGTGCCAGCAGAGCCCAAGGGGGCGGTGAAAAACTGTTTTTT
. . TRBJ1-3 TRBV20-1 CSARDQNTIYF TGCAGTGCTAGAGATCAGAACACCATATATTTT
. . TRBJ2-2 TRBV4-2 CASSQDSYTGELFF TGTGCCAGCAGCCAAGATTCGTATACCGGGGAGCTGTTTTTT
. . TRBJ1-1 TRBV4-1 CASSGTPTEAFF TGCGCCAGCAGTGGGACACCCACAGAAGCTTTCTTT
. . TRBJ2-1 TRBV5-1 CASSFSVSSYNEQFF TGCGCCAGCAGCTTTAGCGTCAGCTCCTACAATGAGCAGTTCTTC
TRBD1 . TRBJ2-1 TRBV27 CASSFDRDNEQFF TGTGCCAGCAGTTTCGACAGGGACAATGAGCAGTTCTTC
. . TRBJ2-1 TRBV7-2 CASSSTRRDEQFF TGTGCCAGCAGCTCGACTAGAAGGGATGAGCAGTTCTTC